This paragraph covers one T cell receptor beta chain sequence. As yet, its antigen is unknown. This sample stems from a study of cytomegalovirus exposure and HLA in healthy donors. Whole-study findings and limits: It was reportedly the case that the classifier diagnosed cytomegalovirus status with high specificity and sensitivity. TCR beta chain V- and J-gene trimming was linked, in a later analysis, to a missense variant in DCLRE1C.

Amplification used 60 Vbeta primers and 13 Jbeta primers. Sequencing used immunoSEQ multiplex PCR; TCRdb keeps in-frame clones, though not all of them. The data hold about 190,000 clones, with 81% observed a single time. This CDR3 is built from 16 residues. Trimming shortened V by 1 base and J by 10 bases, and 23 bases separated the two germline ends. The germline V gene has CDR1 SQVTM and CDR2 ANQGSEA. The clonotype originates from a man aged 18 to 35 in good health and CMV-seronegative. The rearrangement links TRBV29-1 to TRBJ2-1; D is perhaps TRBD2 (5 bases). The sequencing sample was made of PBMCs. The DNA of the CDR3 is TGCAGCGTTGAAGCGGCGACGCGCGGACTTTCTATGGAGCAGTTCTTC. It is translated as CSVEAATRGLSMEQFF.